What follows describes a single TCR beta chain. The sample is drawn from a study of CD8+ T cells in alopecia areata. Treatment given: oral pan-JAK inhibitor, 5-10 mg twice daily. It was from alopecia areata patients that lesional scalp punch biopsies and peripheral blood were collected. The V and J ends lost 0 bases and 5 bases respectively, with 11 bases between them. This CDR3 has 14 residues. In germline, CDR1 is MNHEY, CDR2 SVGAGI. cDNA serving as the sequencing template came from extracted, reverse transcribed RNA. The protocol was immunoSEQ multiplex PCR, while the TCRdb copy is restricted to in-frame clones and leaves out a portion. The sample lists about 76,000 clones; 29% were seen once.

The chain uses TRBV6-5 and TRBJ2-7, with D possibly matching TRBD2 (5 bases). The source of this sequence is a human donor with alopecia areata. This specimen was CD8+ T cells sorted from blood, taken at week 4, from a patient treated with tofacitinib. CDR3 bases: TGTGCCAGCAGTTACTCCCGCGGGTTCGACGAGCAGTACTTC. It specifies CASSYSRGFDEQYF.